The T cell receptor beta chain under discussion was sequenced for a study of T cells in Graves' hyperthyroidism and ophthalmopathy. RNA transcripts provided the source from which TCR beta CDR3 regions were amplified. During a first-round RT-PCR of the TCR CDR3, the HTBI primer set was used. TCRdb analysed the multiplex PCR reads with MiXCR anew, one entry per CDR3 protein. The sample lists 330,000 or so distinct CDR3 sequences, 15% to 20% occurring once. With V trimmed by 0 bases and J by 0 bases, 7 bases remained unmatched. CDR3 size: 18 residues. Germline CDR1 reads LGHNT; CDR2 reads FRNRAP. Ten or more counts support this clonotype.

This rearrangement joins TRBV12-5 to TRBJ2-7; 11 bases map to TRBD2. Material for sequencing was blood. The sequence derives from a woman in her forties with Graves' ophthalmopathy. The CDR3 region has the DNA TGTGCTAGTGGTTTGGTAACTAGCGGGAGTAGGGCCTCCTACGAGCAGTACTTC. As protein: CASGLVTSGSRASYEQYF.